This is a list of T cell receptor beta chains from one sample in a study of control samples from healthy donors and cancer patients. Method: immunoSEQ multiplex PCR; TCRdb's copy keeps in-frame clones and lacks some. Among 40,000 to 60,000 clones listed, about 86% were seen once. Input material: PBMCs. The receptors were gathered from a woman in her fifties or sixties with lung cancer. Both conserved end residues are part of each CDR3. The order of the fields is CDR3 DNA, CDR3 protein, J gene, clone size, D gene, V gene. A D gene is named only where the DNA matches it firmly. Clone size, where shown, is once, few, many, or a class for clones that have expanded.

DNA: TGTGCCAGTAGACCTGGGGACTACCCGAGCACAGATACGCAGTATTTT
CDR3: CASRPGDYPSTDTQYF
J: TRBJ2-3
size: .
D: TRBD2
V: TRBV19

DNA: TGTGCCAGCAGTTTAGGATACGACGAGCAGTACTTC
CDR3: CASSLGYDEQYF
J: TRBJ2-7
size: .
D: .
V: TRBV28

DNA: TGCGCCAGCAGCCCGACGGCGTCTAATGAAAAACTGTTTTTT
CDR3: CASSPTASNEKLFF
J: TRBJ1-4
size: .
D: .
V: TRBV5-1

DNA: TGCGCCAGCAGGACAGGGTCGGACACCGGGGAGCTGTTTTTT
CDR3: CASRTGSDTGELFF
J: TRBJ2-2
size: .
D: TRBD1
V: TRBV10-1

DNA: TGTGCCAGCACCCCCCAAGGGGGGAATGAGCAGTTCTTC
CDR3: CASTPQGGNEQFF
J: TRBJ2-1
size: once
D: .
V: TRBV18

DNA: TGTGCCAGCAGTCGGGGTTTGAATCAGCCCCAGCATTTT
CDR3: CASSRGLNQPQHF
J: TRBJ1-5
size: .
D: .
V: TRBV27

DNA: TGTGCCAGTAGCGCACGAGGCAGGGGTTATAATTCACCCCTCCACTTT
CDR3: CASSARGRGYNSPLHF
J: TRBJ1-6
size: .
D: .
V: TRBV19

DNA: TGTGCCAGTAGTATTCGGGGTAACACTGAAGCTTTCTTT
CDR3: CASSIRGNTEAFF
J: TRBJ1-1
size: .
D: .
V: TRBV19

DNA: TGTGCCAGCAGCTCCATGAGGGGCGCCGGGGGGGAGCTGTTTTTT
CDR3: CASSSMRGAGGELFF
J: TRBJ2-2
size: .
D: .
V: TRBV11-3

DNA: TGTGCCAGCAGCCCAACGGGACTGTCGAGCTCTGGAAACACCATATATTTT
CDR3: CASSPTGLSSSGNTIYF
J: TRBJ1-3
size: once
D: .
V: TRBV7-6

DNA: TGTGCCAGTACCGCACTGGGACAGGGGGGAATCGGGGAGCTGTTTTTT
CDR3: CASTALGQGGIGELFF
J: TRBJ2-2
size: .
D: TRBD1
V: TRBV19

DNA: TGTGCCAGCAGCCAATCGCGCGCGGGGGCGAATCAGTACTTC
CDR3: CASSQSRAGANQYF
J: TRBJ2-7
size: .
D: .
V: TRBV3-1/TRBV3-2

DNA: TGTGCCAGCAGCTTCCGGGACAGGCGGACTGAAGCTTTCTTT
CDR3: CASSFRDRRTEAFF
J: TRBJ1-1
size: .
D: TRBD1
V: TRBV5-8

DNA: TGTGCCAGCAAGCGGGAAAATTCACCCCTCCACTTT
CDR3: CASKRENSPLHF
J: TRBJ1-6
size: .
D: .
V: TRBV27

DNA: TGCGCCAGCAGCCGCGAGAACACCGGGGAGCTGTTTTTT
CDR3: CASSRENTGELFF
J: TRBJ2-2
size: .
D: .
V: TRBV5-1

DNA: TGTGCCAGCAGTTTATTCGGTGAAGCTTTCTTT
CDR3: CASSLFGEAFF
J: TRBJ1-1
size: few
D: .
V: TRBV28

DNA: TGTGCCAGTCGTATGGAGAACTATGGCTACACCTTC
CDR3: CASRMENYGYTF
J: TRBJ1-2
size: .
D: .
V: TRBV19

DNA: TGTGCCACCAGCAGAGAACCGGGGGGCCAAGAGACCCAGTACTTC
CDR3: CATSREPGGQETQYF
J: TRBJ2-5
size: few
D: TRBD2
V: TRBV15

DNA: TGCAGTGCTAGGGGCTACGGGACCCAGTACTTC
CDR3: CSARGYGTQYF
J: TRBJ2-5
size: .
D: .
V: TRBV20-1

DNA: TGCGCCAGCAGCCAAATTACAGGGGGCGGGGAGACCCAGTACTTC
CDR3: CASSQITGGGETQYF
J: TRBJ2-5
size: .
D: TRBD1
V: TRBV5-1

DNA: TGTGCCAGCACAGGAGGGGGAAACACCGGGGAGCTGTTTTTT
CDR3: CASTGGGNTGELFF
J: TRBJ2-2
size: .
D: .
V: TRBV7-3

DNA: TGCAGCGCCAACAACAGGGAGAGCGGGGAGCTGTTTTTT
CDR3: CSANNRESGELFF
J: TRBJ2-2
size: few
D: .
V: TRBV29-1

DNA: TGTGCCAGCAGTTTAACGACAGGGAAACAGCCCCAGCATTTT
CDR3: CASSLTTGKQPQHF
J: TRBJ1-5
size: .
D: TRBD1
V: TRBV28

DNA: TGTGCCAGCAGTGAAGCGCTTTTAAAGACTGGGGCCAACGTCCTGACTTTC
CDR3: CASSEALLKTGANVLTF
J: TRBJ2-6
size: .
D: .
V: TRBV6-1

DNA: TGCGCCAGCAGCCAAGATAACCGACTAGCGGCCTACGAGCAGTACTTC
CDR3: CASSQDNRLAAYEQYF
J: TRBJ2-7
size: .
D: TRBD2
V: TRBV4-1

DNA: TGCGCCAGCAGCCCCAGGGTGGTCGGCTACGAGCAGTACTTC
CDR3: CASSPRVVGYEQYF
J: TRBJ2-7
size: .
D: .
V: TRBV5-1

DNA: TGTGCCAGCAGCCCTGGGACGAGTCGCAATCAGCCCCAGCATTTT
CDR3: CASSPGTSRNQPQHF
J: TRBJ1-5
size: .
D: .
V: TRBV11-2

DNA: TGTGCCAGCCGGGACAGGGGCTACGAGCAGTACTTC
CDR3: CASRDRGYEQYF
J: TRBJ2-7
size: .
D: TRBD1
V: TRBV2

DNA: TGCGCCAGCAGCTCGACTAGCTTCTATGAGCAGTTCTTC
CDR3: CASSSTSFYEQFF
J: TRBJ2-1
size: .
D: TRBD2
V: TRBV5-1

DNA: TGTGCCAGTAGTATACGCTCTAACTATGGCTACACCTTC
CDR3: CASSIRSNYGYTF
J: TRBJ1-2
size: .
D: .
V: TRBV19

DNA: TGTGCCAGCAGTTTCCGAAGCCGATCCTACGAGCAGTACTTC
CDR3: CASSFRSRSYEQYF
J: TRBJ2-7
size: .
D: .
V: TRBV5-6

DNA: TGTGCCAGTAGTGCACAACAGGGCAATAGCAATCAGCCCCAGCATTTT
CDR3: CASSAQQGNSNQPQHF
J: TRBJ1-5
size: once
D: .
V: TRBV19

DNA: TGTGCCACCAGTGATTCCGGACAGGCAGGCGAGACCCAGTACTTC
CDR3: CATSDSGQAGETQYF
J: TRBJ2-5
size: .
D: TRBD1
V: TRBV24-1

DNA: TGTGCCAGCAGCCCCGGACAGGGTGGTCATGGCTACACCTTC
CDR3: CASSPGQGGHGYTF
J: TRBJ1-2
size: .
D: TRBD1
V: TRBV27

DNA: TGTGCCAGCAGCTCTGGGATGTATGGCTACACCTTC
CDR3: CASSSGMYGYTF
J: TRBJ1-2
size: .
D: .
V: TRBV7-9

DNA: TGTGCCAGCAGTTACGACGGGTTCACGGGCACCGGGGAGCTGTTTTTT
CDR3: CASSYDGFTGTGELFF
J: TRBJ2-2
size: .
D: .
V: TRBV6-2/TRBV6-3

DNA: TGTGCCAGCAGCTTACTTACTGGGACTGGGGCCAACGTCCTGACTTTC
CDR3: CASSLLTGTGANVLTF
J: TRBJ2-6
size: .
D: .
V: TRBV5-4

DNA: TGCGCCAGCAGCTTGGCCCATGGGGAAGTCTCCGAAAAACTGTTTTTT
CDR3: CASSLAHGEVSEKLFF
J: TRBJ1-4
size: .
D: .
V: TRBV5-1

DNA: TGTGCCAGCAGCTTAGTTGGACAGGGGGCGGGTGAAAAACTGTTTTTT
CDR3: CASSLVGQGAGEKLFF
J: TRBJ1-4
size: .
D: TRBD1
V: TRBV7-6

DNA: TGTGCCAGTACTTCGTGGGGGGGCCCAAATGAGCAGTTCTTC
CDR3: CASTSWGGPNEQFF
J: TRBJ2-1
size: .
D: .
V: TRBV19

DNA: TGTGCCAGCAGTTACAGGAGGGAAGAGACCCAGTACTTC
CDR3: CASSYRREETQYF
J: TRBJ2-5
size: .
D: .
V: TRBV28

DNA: TGTGCCACCAGTGATTCCGCCCCAGGGGACACTGAAGCTTTCTTT
CDR3: CATSDSAPGDTEAFF
J: TRBJ1-1
size: .
D: .
V: TRBV24-1

DNA: TGTGCCACCGCGTTAGCGGGGACGGAGACCCAGTACTTC
CDR3: CATALAGTETQYF
J: TRBJ2-5
size: few
D: TRBD2
V: TRBV12-3/TRBV12-4

DNA: TGTGCCATCAGTCGACTAGCGGGGGCCCTATACAATGAGCAGTTCTTC
CDR3: CAISRLAGALYNEQFF
J: TRBJ2-1
size: .
D: TRBD2
V: TRBV10-3

DNA: TGTGCCAGCAGTTACGGGGGTCAAGAGACCCAGTACTTC
CDR3: CASSYGGQETQYF
J: TRBJ2-5
size: .
D: .
V: TRBV5-6

DNA: TGTGCCAGCAGTTTTGGGGGACTGGCCAACGTCCTGACTTTC
CDR3: CASSFGGLANVLTF
J: TRBJ2-6
size: .
D: .
V: TRBV28

DNA: TGTGCCAGCGGGGTAGAGCAGTTCTTC
CDR3: CASGVEQFF
J: TRBJ2-1
size: .
D: .
V: TRBV6-6

DNA: TGTGCTAGTGGTAATTACGAGCAGTACTTC
CDR3: CASGNYEQYF
J: TRBJ2-7
size: .
D: .
V: TRBV12-5

DNA: TGCGCCAGCAGCCAAGGGGGGAGGATGAACACTGAAGCTTTCTTT
CDR3: CASSQGGRMNTEAFF
J: TRBJ1-1
size: .
D: .
V: TRBV4-1

DNA: TGCGCCAGCAGCCCTTGGCAGACCTATGGCTACACCTTC
CDR3: CASSPWQTYGYTF
J: TRBJ1-2
size: .
D: .
V: TRBV5-1

DNA: TGTGCCAGCAGAAAGGGTGGGACTAATGAAAAACTGTTTTTT
CDR3: CASRKGGTNEKLFF
J: TRBJ1-4
size: once
D: .
V: TRBV6-5